The 27 T cell receptor beta chains below were found in one sample sequenced in a study of response to subunit inactivated influenza vaccine. TCRdb processed the RT-PCR reads anew with MiXCR; each CDR3 protein has one entry. Of 500,000 to 600,000 distinct CDR3 sequences in the sample, around 11% are singletons; the top ten hold roughly 11%. These sequences were also reported in another study, on T cells expressing NK-cell markers. According to that study: 5'RACE template switching with UMIs generated TCR beta cDNA.

The sequenced sample was PBMCs from blood, obtained on the day of vaccination. The source of these receptors is a man aged 50 to 60 who received an inactivated influenza vaccine.

In this sample, this clonotype turned up a few times. V gene TRBV27 combines with J gene TRBJ2-7; TRBD2 might be the D (5 bases). CDR1 and CDR2 (germline): MNHEY, SMNVEV (reference sequence). Trimming cost V 4 bases and J 5 bases, with 12 bases left between them. The CDR3 covers 13 residues. DNA for the CDR3: TGTGCCAGCAGTTGGGCCGGGAAGGACGAGCAGTACTTC. Amino acid sequence: CASSWAGKDEQYF.

This clonotype was detected a few times. The V and J genes are TRBV6-1 and TRBJ1-6, with TRBD1 as a possible D gene (5 bases). Germline CDR1 MNHNS, CDR2 SASEGT. This CDR3 has 14 residues. Trimming cost V 6 bases and J 11 bases, with 17 bases left between them. CDR3 sequence: CASSSYGGATPLHF. The DNA for the CDR3 is TGTGCCAGCAGCAGTTACGGTGGGGCGACACCCCTCCACTTT.

The chain employs TRBV7-2 and TRBJ2-5, with TRBD2 matching over 9 bases. The CDR3 contains 16 residues. V lost 5 bases, J lost 5 bases, and 12 bases stayed unmatched. CDR1 and CDR2 from the germline V gene are SGHTA and FQGNSA. DNA of the CDR3: TGTGCCAGCAGCCCAACTAGCGGGTCCTGGAGGGAGACCCAGTACTTC. Its protein product is CASSPTSGSWRETQYF.

There are a few counts of this clonotype. The V gene is TRBV5-1, the J gene TRBJ2-5; TRBD2 aligns across 8 bases. The CDR3 consists of 16 residues. The V and J ends lost 0 bases and 4 bases, in that order; junction bases with no gene match: 8. CDR1 SGHRS and CDR2 YFSETQ come from the germline V gene. The CDR3 here is CASSLGALAEGETQYF. CDR3 sequence (DNA): TGCGCCAGCAGCTTGGGGGCACTAGCGGAGGGAGAGACCCAGTACTTC.

The gene calls are TRBV20-1 and TRBJ2-1, with D maybe TRBD1 (5 bases). This CDR3 is built from 16 residues. The germline gives CDR1 DFQATT, CDR2 SNEGSKA (reference sequence). The ends were cut back, 3 bases at V and 4 bases at J, with 19 bases in the middle. CDR3 sequence (DNA): TGCAGTGCTAGGGCGACATTCCTGGGGCCTTACAATGAGCAGTTCTTC. Its protein product is CSARATFLGPYNEQFF.

V is TRBV10-3 and J is TRBJ2-7, with 7 bases fitting TRBD2. Germline CDR1 ENHRY, CDR2 SYGVKD. CDR3 length: 14 amino acids. The V and J ends lost 10 bases and 2 bases, in that order; junction bases with no gene match: 11. The CDR3 DNA sequence: TGTGCCACCACCCCCGGGACTACCACCTACGAGCAGTACTTC. This codes for CATTPGTTTYEQYF.

For the CDR3, the DNA is TGTGCCAGCAGTTTCGCCGGAAACTACGAGCAGTACTTC. Protein: CASSFAGNYEQYF. V gene TRBV12-3 or TRBV12-4 combines with J gene TRBJ2-7; no clear D. The CDR3 extends over 13 amino acids. Trimming took off 3 bases at V and 3 bases at J, with 9 bases between the two ends.

This clonotype came up a few times. V usage is TRBV6-1 and J usage is TRBJ1-5; a possible D gene is TRBD1 (6 bases). V was shortened by 5 bases and J by 1 base, with 15 bases between the two germline ends. The CDR3 sequence is 16 residues long. Germline V gives CDR1 MNHNS, CDR2 SASEGT. The DNA for the CDR3 is TGTGCCAGCAGTCCACCCGGGGGGCAGAGCAATCAGCCCCAGCATTTT. Translation: CASSPPGGQSNQPQHF.

This chain links TRBV12-3 or TRBV12-4 with TRBJ2-5; D might be TRBD1 (6 bases). The CDR3 consists of 12 residues. V lost 8 bases and J lost 4, with 11 bases in between. The CDR3 region has the DNA TGTGCCAGCCACAGGGCCCTAGAGACCCAGTACTTC. It is translated as CASHRALETQYF.

This chain uses TRBV15 with TRBJ2-7, with TRBD1 identical over 7 bases. Germline V lookup: CDR1 LNHNV, CDR2 YYDKDF (reference sequence). The V and J ends lost 5 bases and 2 bases, in that order; junction bases with no gene match: 9. CDR3 length equals 15 residues. Written as DNA, the CDR3 is TGTGCCACCAGCCGGGCCAGGGGGTTAGCCTACGAGCAGTACTTC. Its protein is CATSRARGLAYEQYF.

The CDR3 spells CASSSRTSGRAAKNIQYF. CDR3 DNA: TGTGCCAGCAGTTCTCGTACTAGCGGGAGGGCCGCCAAAAACATTCAGTACTTC. This chain links TRBV6-5 with TRBJ2-4; TRBD2 matches 13 bases. This CDR3 comprises 18 residues. Germline V gene lookup returns CDR1 MNHEY and CDR2 SVGAGI. V was clipped by 4 bases and J by 1 base; unmatched bases: 7.

This clonotype turned up a few times. The CDR3 sequence is CASSYGAWEGNQPQHF. CDR3 nucleotides: TGTGCCAGCAGTTACGGTGCGTGGGAGGGCAATCAGCCCCAGCATTTT. The rearrangement joins TRBV12-3 or TRBV12-4 to TRBJ1-5; D remains ambiguous. Trimming removed 4 bases at V and 2 bases at J, with 15 bases between. The CDR3 is 16 residues long.

This clonotype came up a few times. The CDR3 sequence is CASRQWPGQGSVEKLFF. CDR3 in DNA: TGTGCCAGCAGGCAATGGCCGGGACAGGGGAGTGTCGAAAAACTGTTTTTT. This chain connects TRBV6-1 to TRBJ1-4; the match to TRBD1 covers 10 bases. This CDR3 is built from 17 residues. V lost 6 bases to trimming and J lost 8 bases; unmatched junction nucleotides: 15. The germline CDR1 and CDR2 sequences are MNHNS and SASEGT.

This clonotype was detected ten times or more. The CDR3 protein is CALDRGFNYGYTF. CDR3 DNA sequence: TGTGCCTTAGACAGGGGTTTTAACTATGGCTACACCTTC. This chain connects TRBV30 to TRBJ1-2; 8 nucleotides match TRBD1. The ends lost 7 bases at V and 1 base at J; junction bases unmatched: 5. Germline V gene sequence: CDR1 GTSNPN, CDR2 SVGIG (reference sequence). This CDR3 has 13 amino acids. The complete variable domain, with remaining parts taken from reference TRBV30 and TRBJ1-2, reads SQTIHQWPATLVQPVGSPLSLECTVEGTSNPNLYWYRQAAGRGLQLLFYSVGIGQISSEVPQNLSASRPQDRQFILSSKKLLLSDSGFYLCALDRGFNYGYTFGSGTRLTVV.

The chain recombines TRBV6-5 with TRBJ2-7, with D tentatively TRBD2 (5 bases). Germline V gives CDR1 MNHEY, CDR2 SVGAGI. The CDR3 spans 16 residues. V gave up 0 bases and J gave up 0 bases, with 12 bases separating them. The CDR3 reads CASSYSRGRSSYEQYF. The CDR3 bases are TGTGCCAGCAGTTACTCCCGGGGAAGAAGCTCCTACGAGCAGTACTTC.

The chain uses TRBV12-3 or TRBV12-4 and TRBJ1-1; tentative D call: TRBD1 (6 bases). Deletions cut 3 bases from V and 10 bases from J, with 21 bases between. The CDR3 loop spans 15 amino acids. CDR3 protein: CASSFVLRDTEGAFF. The DNA for the CDR3 is TGTGCCAGCAGTTTCGTCCTCCGGGACACCGAGGGAGCTTTCTTT.

A few counts support this clonotype. The chain employs TRBV28 and TRBJ2-3; tentatively, D is TRBD1 or TRBD2 (5 bases each). Per the germline V gene, CDR1 is MDHEN and CDR2 is SYDVKM. V was shortened by 3 bases and J by 0 bases, with 10 bases between the two germline ends. The CDR3 covers 15 residues. The CDR3 region has the DNA TGTGCCAGCAGTTTGAGGTGGGGGAGCACAGATACGCAGTATTTT. Translation gives CASSLRWGSTDTQYF. Using reference TRBV28 and TRBJ2-3 for the parts outside the CDR3, the full variable domain is DVKVTQSSRYLVKRTGEKVFLECVQDMDHENMFWYRQDPGLGLRLIYFSYDVKMKEKGDIPEGYSVSREKKERFSLILESASTNQTSMYLCASSLRWGSTDTQYFGPGTRLTVL.

This clonotype was seen more than once but under ten times. This CDR3 is CSARDWREGYEQYF. CDR3 bases: TGCAGTGCTAGAGATTGGAGGGAGGGCTACGAGCAGTACTTC. The chain carries TRBV20-1 and TRBJ2-7, with 7 nucleotides matching TRBD2. The germline gives CDR1 DFQATT, CDR2 SNEGSKA (reference sequence). CDR3 length: 14 amino acids. Germline trimming cut 0 bases from V and 3 bases from J; bases unmatched to any gene: 5.

The V and J genes are TRBV29-1 and TRBJ2-1; the D gene is possibly TRBD1 (6 bases). This CDR3 contains 17 residues. V lost 6 bases, J lost 2 bases, and 23 bases lay in between. The germline V gene encodes CDR1 SQVTM and CDR2 ANQGSEA. The CDR3: CSVGRESDSRAYNEQFF. Here the CDR3 DNA reads TGCAGCGTCGGTAGAGAGTCGGACAGTCGGGCCTACAATGAGCAGTTCTTC.

The sample holds a few counts of this clonotype. This chain uses TRBV4-3 with TRBJ2-4, with a weak D call TRBD2 (5 bases). The V and J ends lost 0 bases and 1 base respectively, with 13 bases between them. The germline V gene encodes CDR1 LGHNA and CDR2 YSLEER. The CDR3 has 17 amino acids. The DNA of the CDR3 is TGCGCCAGCAGCCAAGATAGGACTCTACGGGCCAAAAACATTCAGTACTTC. Translation: CASSQDRTLRAKNIQYF.

This clonotype was counted only a few times. The chain uses TRBV29-1 and TRBJ1-1; no firm D call. There are 13 residues in the CDR3. Germline V gene lookup returns CDR1 SQVTM and CDR2 ANQGSEA. V was cut by 8 bases and J by 0 bases, with 13 bases left in between. CDR3 sequence reads: CSSRRVMNTEAFF. The CDR3 DNA sequence: TGCAGCTCTCGACGGGTTATGAACACTGAAGCTTTCTTT.

This clonotype was found a few times. The J gene is TRBJ2-1, the V gene TRBV20-1; D gene ambiguous. The CDR3 is 14 residues long. Trimming cost V 5 bases and J 5 bases, with 16 bases left between them. Germline V CDR1 and CDR2: DFQATT, SNEGSKA (reference sequence). In nucleotides, the CDR3 is TGCAGTGCTCCCCCCTACCTTCGTGACAATGAGCAGTTCTTC. Translation: CSAPPYLRDNEQFF.

This clonotype was detected a few times. The J gene is TRBJ2-1, the V gene TRBV30; 9 bases agree with TRBD2. The trim removed 3 bases at V and 8 bases at J, leaving 11 bases unmatched. CDR1 is GTSNPN and CDR2 is SVGIG in the germline V gene (reference sequence). The CDR3 is 15 amino acids. The CDR3 spells CAWSRGGGAGYEQFF. The CDR3 region has the DNA TGTGCCTGGAGCCGCGGCGGGGGGGCGGGCTATGAGCAGTTCTTC.

This clonotype was seen a few times. The CDR3 end shows no conserved phenylalanine or tryptophan, and so a read error is likely. The limits of the CDR3 on the DNA are not certain, so only TCRdb's listed CDR3 is given. The rearrangement links TRBV12-3 or TRBV12-4 to TRBJ2-3; the D call TRBD2 from the table was never checked on the DNA. With termini counted, the CDR3 has 9 amino acids. CDR3 residues: CASRLLAGV.

CDR3 sequence reads: CASSLIPTAQSGNEQFF. The CDR3 nucleotides are TGCGCCAGCAGCTTGATCCCCACAGCCCAGTCGGGGAATGAGCAGTTCTTC. This rearrangement joins TRBV5-1 to TRBJ2-1; weak D call: TRBD2 (5 bases). From germline, CDR1 is SGHRS and CDR2 YFSETQ. The length of the CDR3 is 17 residues. The V gene lost 1 base and the J gene lost 7 bases, with 21 bases spanning the gap. The variable domain in full, completed from reference TRBV5-1 and TRBJ2-1, reads KAGVTQTPRYLIKTRGQQVTLSCSPISGHRSVSWYQQTPGQGLQFLFEYFSETQRNKGNFPGRFSGRQFSNSRSEMNVSTLELGDSALYLCASSLIPTAQSGNEQFFGPGTRLTVL.

This clonotype occurred a few times. This chain's CDR3 is CATAPGDGNTEAFF. Written as DNA, the CDR3 is TGTGCCACCGCCCCAGGGGACGGGAACACTGAAGCTTTCTTT. This chain connects TRBV24-1 to TRBJ1-1; tentative D call: TRBD1 (6 bases). The V and J ends lost 9 bases and 1 base respectively, with 14 bases between them. Germline lookup yields CDR1 KGHDR and CDR2 SFDVKD. There are 14 residues in the CDR3.

This clonotype has a handful of counts. The chain combines TRBV27 with TRBJ2-5, with 8 bases lining up with TRBD1. CDR3 length: 18 residues. CDR1 MNHEY and CDR2 SMNVEV come from the germline V gene (reference sequence). The V and J ends lost 1 base and 7 bases, in that order; junction bases with no gene match: 17. CDR3 sequence reads: CASSLFFTGGPMGATQYF. The CDR3 DNA follows: TGTGCCAGCAGTTTATTCTTCACAGGGGGTCCGATGGGTGCGACCCAGTACTTC.